This T cell receptor beta chain comes out of a study of shared clonotypes between healthy human individuals. On the study more broadly: The plates for each donor numbered three CD4 naive, three CD4 memory, two CD8 naive and one CD8 memory.

Losses at the gene ends were 0 bases for V and 3 bases for J; bases not matched to a gene: 7. Germline V gene data show CDR1 as LNHDA and CDR2 as SQIVND (reference sequence). This CDR3 is built from 16 residues. Naive-designated CD8 cells lacked CD45RO, were positively enriched for CCR7, and omitted terminally differentiated effector memory CD45RA+ cells. Donors were healthy HIV-negative adults without recently reported acute infections or vaccinations. Clones were sequenced by immunoSEQ multiplex PCR, and TCRdb holds only the in-frame ones, with some missing. The profile shows hundreds of thousands of clones, 95% to 97% of them singletons.

This chain uses TRBV19 with TRBJ2-7, with 8 bases matching TRBD1. Sequenced input: naive CD8+ T cells sorted from blood. This receptor was obtained from a woman in her thirties in good health. The CDR3 sequence: CASSIDLRTGNYEQYF. CDR3 DNA sequence: TGTGCCAGTAGTATAGATCTACGGACAGGGAACTACGAGCAGTACTTC.